A selection of T cell receptor beta chains follows, all from one sample in a study of blood T cell repertoires in COVID-19. The table came from immunoSEQ multiplex PCR; TCRdb's copy has only in-frame clones and leaves some out. The repertoire holds about 350,000 clones, more than 85% seen once, with 2.5% to 3% in the top ten. The sequencing input was PBMCs or T cells enriched from blood (not recorded which). These receptors were collected from a woman in her twenties or thirties who had recovered from COVID-19. The CDR3 runs from the conserved cysteine through the conserved F or W. The D gene is left open where the match is weak. The listing skips clone size in some rows; elsewhere it reads once, few, many or a size class.

clone size | J gene | D gene | CDR3 length | V gene | CDR3 protein | CDR3 DNA
NA | TRBJ1-3 | NA | 16 | TRBV6-1 | CASSEAPDSSGNTIYF | TGTGCCAGCAGTGAAGCTCCAGACAGTTCTGGAAACACCATATATTTT
NA | TRBJ2-7 | TRBD1 | 13 | TRBV7-9 | CASSIRDRGEQYF | TGTGCCAGCAGCATCCGGGACAGGGGGGAGCAGTACTTC
NA | TRBJ1-2 | NA | 13 | TRBV5-8 | CASSPRVTYGYTF | TGTGCCAGCAGCCCCAGGGTGACCTATGGCTACACCTTC
NA | TRBJ1-2 | NA | 15 | TRBV7-3 | CASSLREPGDEGYTF | TGTGCCAGCAGCTTACGGGAGCCAGGAGATGAGGGCTACACCTTC
NA | TRBJ2-2 | NA | 15 | TRBV19 | CASRNPGGNTGELFF | TGTGCCAGTCGTAACCCCGGGGGAAACACCGGGGAGCTGTTTTTT
NA | TRBJ1-2 | TRBD1 | 14 | TRBV7-8 | CASSSGGSGYGYTF | TGTGCCAGCAGCTCAGGGGGCTCAGGCTATGGCTACACCTTC
NA | TRBJ1-1 | TRBD1 | 13 | TRBV5-1 | CASSLDRGTEAFF | TGCGCCAGCAGCTTGGACAGGGGGACTGAAGCTTTCTTT
NA | TRBJ2-2 | NA | 15 | TRBV2 | CASSGGGRRSGELFF | TGTGCCAGCAGTGGCGGAGGGCGTCGGTCCGGGGAGCTGTTTTTT
NA | TRBJ1-4 | NA | 13 | TRBV18 | CASSSGHGEKLFF | TGTGCCAGCTCATCGGGACATGGTGAAAAACTGTTTTTT
NA | TRBJ2-7 | NA | 15 | TRBV9 | CASSVAPSTSYEQYF | TGTGCCAGCAGCGTAGCCCCTAGTACCTCCTACGAGCAGTACTTC
NA | TRBJ2-7 | TRBD1 | 13 | TRBV27 | CASSRGGGYEQYF | TGTGCCAGCAGTCGAGGGGGCGGCTACGAGCAGTACTTC
NA | TRBJ2-5 | NA | 14 | TRBV2 | CASSEGVSGAPQYF | TGTGCCAGCAGTGAAGGTGTCAGTGGGGCCCCCCAGTACTTC
NA | TRBJ2-2 | TRBD1 | 13 | TRBV12-3/TRBV12-4 | CASTWDSHGELFF | TGTGCCAGCACCTGGGACAGTCACGGGGAGCTGTTTTTT
NA | TRBJ2-7 | TRBD1 | 14 | TRBV6-5 | CASSWTGGFYEQYF | TGTGCCAGCAGTTGGACAGGGGGCTTCTACGAGCAGTACTTC
few | TRBJ2-2 | TRBD2 | 17 | TRBV5-3 | CARSLRAGRGNTGELFF | TGTGCCAGAAGCTTAAGAGCGGGGAGAGGTAACACCGGGGAGCTGTTTTTT
NA | TRBJ2-1 | TRBD2 | 16 | TRBV3-1/TRBV3-2 | CASSQEAAGSYNEQFF | TGTGCCAGCAGCCAAGAGGCAGCGGGGTCCTACAATGAGCAGTTCTTC
NA | TRBJ2-3 | TRBD2 | 18 | TRBV6-1 | CASSAGTSGSSRADTQYF | TGTGCCAGCAGTGCAGGGACTAGCGGGAGTTCTAGGGCAGATACGCAGTATTTT
NA | TRBJ2-1 | NA | 13 | TRBV29-1 | CSPPRGTLYEQFF | TGCAGCCCCCCCCGCGGGACTCTCTATGAGCAGTTCTTC
NA | TRBJ1-1 | TRBD1 | 15 | TRBV6-5 | CASSPSGTGRTEAFF | TGTGCCAGCAGTCCCTCCGGGACAGGGAGAACTGAAGCTTTCTTT
NA | TRBJ1-5 | TRBD1 | 15 | TRBV5-1 | CASSLGGQGNQPQHF | TGCGCCAGCAGCTTGGGCGGACAGGGCAATCAGCCCCAGCATTTT
NA | TRBJ2-6 | TRBD1 | 18 | TRBV28 | CASSFSGGYRSGANVLTF | TGTGCCAGCAGTTTCTCAGGGGGCTACCGCTCTGGGGCCAACGTCCTGACTTTC
NA | TRBJ1-1 | NA | 15 | TRBV4-1 | CASSQLLTVNTEAFF | TGCGCCAGCAGCCAACTTCTGACTGTGAACACTGAAGCTTTCTTT
NA | TRBJ2-1 | TRBD1 | 16 | TRBV18 | CASSPPDRGVDNEQFF | TGTGCCAGCTCACCCCCGGACAGGGGAGTAGACAATGAGCAGTTCTTC
few | TRBJ2-1 | TRBD2 | 15 | TRBV30 | CALFLAGGIRNEQFF | TGTGCCCTTTTCCTCGCGGGGGGCATACGGAATGAGCAGTTCTTC
NA | TRBJ1-1 | NA | 13 | TRBV5-8 | CASSLFRRTEAFF | TGTGCCAGCAGCTTGTTTCGCCGGACTGAAGCTTTCTTT
NA | TRBJ2-5 | TRBD1 | 18 | TRBV7-9 | CASSLEGPEDRYRETQYF | TGTGCCAGCAGCTTAGAGGGCCCCGAGGACAGGTATCGAGAGACCCAGTACTTC
NA | TRBJ2-1 | TRBD2 | 17 | TRBV3-1/TRBV3-2 | CASRLTSGGSSYNEQFF | TGTGCCAGCAGACTAACTAGCGGGGGGAGCTCCTACAATGAGCAGTTCTTC
NA | TRBJ1-4 | NA | 14 | TRBV5-5 | CASSVEAANEKLFF | TGTGCCAGCAGCGTAGAGGCGGCTAATGAAAAACTGTTTTTT
NA | TRBJ2-7 | NA | 11 | TRBV11-2 | CASSLNYEQYF | TGTGCCAGCAGCCTAAACTACGAGCAGTACTTC